This T cell receptor (beta chain) was documented in a study of blood T cell repertoires in COVID-19. This clone was picked up a small number of times. Per the authors' pipeline: Reference gene primer amplification in the assay estimated nucleated cell counts. Sequencing used immunoSEQ multiplex PCR; TCRdb keeps in-frame clones, though not all of them. Clone size and V and J calls were adopted from that table, with D and trimming inferred from the DNA. The sample lists 85,000 to 130,000 clones, about 89% occurring once. This receptor was taken from a man in his fifties with acute or convalescent COVID-19. Material: peripheral blood.

The CDR3 sequence is CASSLFHKGAEQYF. CDR3 nucleotides: TGTGCCAGCAGTCTTTTTCACAAAGGGGCCGAGCAGTACTTC. This sequence joins TRBV28 and TRBJ2-7, with D possibly matching TRBD1 (5 bases). The CDR3 has 14 residues. The germline gives CDR1 MDHEN, CDR2 SYDVKM. V gave up 5 bases and J gave up 6 bases, with 17 bases separating them.